This T cell receptor beta chain was documented in a study of T cell responses to AZD1222 COVID-19 vaccine. Study as a whole: Recipients boosted at about 4 weeks or about 12 weeks are pooled.

Sequencing was performed with immunoSEQ multiplex PCR; in TCRdb, only in-frame clones are kept and a portion is missing. The sample has over 100,000 clones, 80% to 90% seen once. Germline V gene sequence: CDR1 MDHEN, CDR2 SYDVKM. The CDR3 has 15 amino acids. V shed 5 bases, J shed 8 bases, and the junction held 8 bases outside the gene matches. The rearrangement links TRBV28 to TRBJ1-3, with 11 bases aligning to TRBD1. This TCR was sampled from an adult in good health. The sequenced sample was peripheral blood, obtained on day 0 of AZD1222 vaccination. CDR3 sequence reads: CASSAMDRGRDTIYF. In nucleotides, the CDR3 is TGTGCCAGCAGTGCCATGGACAGGGGGCGGGACACCATATATTTT.